Listed below are T cell receptor beta chains from one sample, sequenced in a study of blood T cell repertoires in COVID-19. Libraries were prepared by immunoSEQ multiplex PCR; TCRdb keeps only in-frame clonotypes and omits some of them. In the table there are about 82,000 clones, about 73% of which are singletons. The sample taken for sequencing was peripheral blood. The receptors were sampled from a man in his sixties with COVID-19, enrolled during active disease. CDR3s include the opening cysteine and the closing phenylalanine or tryptophan. The order of the fields is clone size, D gene, J gene, V gene, CDR3 protein, CDR3 DNA. A D gene is named only where the DNA matches it firmly. Rows may omit the clone size; those that give it use once, few, many or a size class.

size: -
D: -
J: TRBJ1-2
V: TRBV25-1
CDR3: CASSVSGTNYGYTF
DNA: TGTGCCAGCAGTGTATCAGGGACTAACTATGGCTACACCTTC

size: -
D: -
J: TRBJ2-5
V: TRBV9
CDR3: CASSMRGGGQETQYF
DNA: TGTGCCAGCAGCATGCGGGGAGGTGGGCAAGAGACCCAGTACTTC

size: few
D: -
J: TRBJ1-5
V: TRBV2
CDR3: CASSLRMGATEPQHF
DNA: TGTGCCAGCAGTTTGCGGATGGGGGCTACAGAGCCCCAGCATTTT

size: once
D: TRBD2
J: TRBJ2-7
V: TRBV27
CDR3: CASSSGLAGFYEQYF
DNA: TGTGCCAGCAGTTCGGGACTAGCGGGATTCTACGAGCAGTACTTC

size: -
D: -
J: TRBJ2-7
V: TRBV6-5
CDR3: CASRADYLSEQYF
DNA: TGTGCCAGCAGGGCGGACTATCTTTCCGAGCAGTACTTC

size: -
D: -
J: TRBJ2-3
V: TRBV5-1
CDR3: CASSLDSPILSQYF
DNA: TGCGCCAGCAGCTTGGATAGTCCTATTCTTTCGCAGTATTTT

size: once
D: TRBD1
J: TRBJ1-1
V: TRBV7-3
CDR3: CASSPDRGRGEAFF
DNA: TGTGCCAGCAGCCCTGACAGGGGGCGAGGTGAAGCTTTCTTT

size: -
D: TRBD2
J: TRBJ2-3
V: TRBV11-2
CDR3: CASSSGTSGRVDTQYF
DNA: TGTGCCAGCAGCTCCGGGACTAGCGGGAGGGTGGATACGCAGTATTTT

size: -
D: TRBD2
J: TRBJ2-7
V: TRBV11-2
CDR3: CASSFGLAPSYEQYF
DNA: TGTGCCAGCAGCTTCGGACTAGCGCCGTCCTACGAGCAGTACTTC

size: -
D: TRBD1
J: TRBJ2-5
V: TRBV7-7
CDR3: CASSPRDRGWETQYF
DNA: TGTGCTAGCAGCCCCCGGGACAGGGGTTGGGAGACCCAGTACTTC

size: once
D: TRBD2
J: TRBJ2-6
V: TRBV18
CDR3: CASSPSGSSGANVLTF
DNA: TGTGCCAGCTCACCAAGCGGGAGCTCTGGGGCCAACGTCCTGACTTTC

size: -
D: -
J: TRBJ2-2
V: TRBV6-4
CDR3: CASSDLGKGTGELFF
DNA: TGTGCCAGCAGTGACCTCGGGAAAGGAACCGGGGAGCTGTTTTTT

size: -
D: TRBD1
J: TRBJ1-1
V: TRBV29-1
CDR3: CSVEDTGVLAFF
DNA: TGCAGCGTTGAAGATACAGGGGTTTTAGCTTTCTTT

size: -
D: -
J: TRBJ1-5
V: TRBV28
CDR3: CASSLQQGGNNQPQHF
DNA: TGTGCCAGCAGTTTACAGCAGGGAGGTAACAATCAGCCCCAGCATTTT

size: -
D: -
J: TRBJ1-3
V: TRBV19
CDR3: CASSMTPGNTIYF
DNA: TGTGCCAGTAGTATGACACCTGGAAACACCATATATTTT

size: -
D: TRBD2
J: TRBJ2-7
V: TRBV6-1
CDR3: CASSKTSGYEQYF
DNA: TGTGCCAGCAGTAAGACTAGCGGCTACGAGCAGTACTTC

size: few
D: -
J: TRBJ1-5
V: TRBV12-3/TRBV12-4
CDR3: CASGGGGQPQHF
DNA: TGTGCCAGCGGTGGCGGGGGGCAGCCCCAGCATTTT

size: once
D: TRBD1
J: TRBJ1-5
V: TRBV19
CDR3: CASRRQGGNQPQHF
DNA: TGTGCCAGTAGGAGACAGGGCGGGAATCAGCCCCAGCATTTT

size: -
D: TRBD1
J: TRBJ2-7
V: TRBV4-1
CDR3: CASSQGLTGGISYEQYF
DNA: TGCGCCAGCAGCCAAGGGCTGACAGGGGGCATCTCCTACGAGCAGTACTTC

size: -
D: -
J: TRBJ1-6
V: TRBV6-6
CDR3: CASSYSPGDYNSPLHF
DNA: TGTGCCAGCAGTTACTCCCCAGGGGACTATAATTCACCCCTCCACTTT

size: -
D: TRBD2
J: TRBJ2-3
V: TRBV7-8
CDR3: CASSLAHRAGEDTQYF
DNA: TGTGCCAGCAGCTTAGCCCACCGGGCGGGAGAGGATACGCAGTATTTT

size: -
D: -
J: TRBJ1-4
V: TRBV20-1
CDR3: CSAQDSEKLFF
DNA: TGCAGTGCACAAGACAGTGAAAAACTGTTTTTT

size: -
D: TRBD2
J: TRBJ2-3
V: TRBV2
CDR3: CASNPAGAFTDTQYF
DNA: TGTGCCAGCAACCCAGCGGGGGCCTTCACAGATACGCAGTATTTT

size: -
D: TRBD1
J: TRBJ1-4
V: TRBV5-4
CDR3: CASSFGGQGADEKLFF
DNA: TGTGCCAGCAGCTTTGGGGGACAGGGAGCTGATGAAAAACTGTTTTTT

size: -
D: TRBD1
J: TRBJ2-7
V: TRBV19
CDR3: CASSSTGGSSYEQYF
DNA: TGTGCCAGTAGTAGTACAGGGGGCAGCTCCTACGAGCAGTACTTC

size: once
D: TRBD1
J: TRBJ1-5
V: TRBV4-1
CDR3: CASSQDGTGLRQPQHF
DNA: TGCGCCAGCAGCCAAGATGGGACAGGGCTACGCCAGCCCCAGCATTTT

size: -
D: TRBD2
J: TRBJ2-5
V: TRBV2
CDR3: CASRGLAGVKYQETQYF
DNA: TGTGCCAGCAGAGGACTAGCGGGGGTAAAGTACCAAGAGACCCAGTACTTC

size: -
D: TRBD1
J: TRBJ1-4
V: TRBV6-6
CDR3: CASSPPGQGDEKLFF
DNA: TGTGCCAGCAGTCCCCCGGGACAGGGGGATGAAAAACTGTTTTTT

size: -
D: TRBD1
J: TRBJ1-2
V: TRBV29-1
CDR3: CSVDRDSLQSNYGYTF
DNA: TGCAGCGTGGATAGGGACAGCCTACAATCTAACTATGGCTACACCTTC

size: -
D: -
J: TRBJ2-7
V: TRBV2
CDR3: CASSDRLYEQYF
DNA: TGTGCCAGCAGTGACAGACTTTACGAGCAGTACTTC

size: few
D: -
J: TRBJ1-2
V: TRBV12-3/TRBV12-4
CDR3: CASSQQGWGYTF
DNA: TGTGCCAGCAGTCAGCAGGGGTGGGGCTACACCTTC

size: once
D: TRBD1
J: TRBJ1-2
V: TRBV19
CDR3: CASSTLDRAGYGYTF
DNA: TGTGCCAGTAGTACCCTCGACAGGGCAGGCTATGGCTACACCTTC

size: -
D: -
J: TRBJ1-6
V: TRBV5-1
CDR3: CASSSKDTKSSYNSPLHF
DNA: TGCGCCAGCAGCTCCAAGGACACGAAGAGCTCCTATAATTCACCCCTCCACTTT

size: -
D: -
J: TRBJ2-1
V: TRBV20-1
CDR3: CSALNLNEQFF
DNA: TGCAGTGCTTTGAACCTAAATGAGCAGTTCTTC

size: -
D: TRBD2
J: TRBJ2-1
V: TRBV29-1
CDR3: CSVVAGGPYNEQFF
DNA: TGCAGCGTTGTAGCGGGAGGCCCTTACAATGAGCAGTTCTTC

size: -
D: TRBD1
J: TRBJ2-2
V: TRBV9
CDR3: CASSVGTGYTGELFF
DNA: TGTGCCAGCAGCGTAGGGACAGGGTACACCGGGGAGCTGTTTTTT